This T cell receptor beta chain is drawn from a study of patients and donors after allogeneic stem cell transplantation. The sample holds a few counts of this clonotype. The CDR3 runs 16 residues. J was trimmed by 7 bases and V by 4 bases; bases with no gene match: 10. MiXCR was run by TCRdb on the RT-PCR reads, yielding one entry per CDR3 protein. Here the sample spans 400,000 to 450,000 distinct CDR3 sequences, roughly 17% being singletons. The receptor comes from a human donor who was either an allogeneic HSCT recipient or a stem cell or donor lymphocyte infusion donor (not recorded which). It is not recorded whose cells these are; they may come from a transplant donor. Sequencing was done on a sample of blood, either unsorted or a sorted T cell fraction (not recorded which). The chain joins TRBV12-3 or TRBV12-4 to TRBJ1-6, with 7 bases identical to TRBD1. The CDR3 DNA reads TGTGCCAGCAGTTCAGGCTGGGACAGTAGGAATTCACCCCTCCACTTT. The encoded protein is CASSSGWDSRNSPLHF.